This T cell receptor (beta chain) appears in the sequencing data of a study of technical replicates of blood from a few donors. The table came from immunoSEQ multiplex PCR; TCRdb's copy has only in-frame clones and leaves some out. The sample shows tens of thousands of clones, around 92% of them seen only once. The V gene's germline CDR1 is MNHNY and CDR2 SVGAGI (reference sequence). Trimming shortened V by 2 bases and J by 7 bases, and 17 bases separated the two germline ends. This CDR3 is 15 amino acids long. Input material: PBMCs. The source is a human donor in good health. Some clones in this sample may be carry-over from other donors' samples. The rearrangement joins TRBV6-6 to TRBJ1-2; D might be TRBD1 (6 bases). CDR3 sequence reads: CASSYRGQTRAGYTF. CDR3 DNA sequence: TGTGCCAGCAGTTACCGAGGACAGACCCGTGCTGGCTACACCTTC.